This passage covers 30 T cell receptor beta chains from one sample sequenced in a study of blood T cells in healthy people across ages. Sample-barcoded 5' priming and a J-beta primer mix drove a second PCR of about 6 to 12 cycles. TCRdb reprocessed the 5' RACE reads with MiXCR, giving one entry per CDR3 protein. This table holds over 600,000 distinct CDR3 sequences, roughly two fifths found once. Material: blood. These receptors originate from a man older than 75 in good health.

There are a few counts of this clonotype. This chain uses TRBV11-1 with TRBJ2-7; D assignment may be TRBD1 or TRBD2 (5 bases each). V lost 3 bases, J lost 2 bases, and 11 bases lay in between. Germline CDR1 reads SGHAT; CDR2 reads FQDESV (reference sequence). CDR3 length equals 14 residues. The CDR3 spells CASSLGRQPYEQYF. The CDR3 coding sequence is TGTGCCAGCAGCTTGGGACGCCAACCCTACGAGCAGTACTTC.

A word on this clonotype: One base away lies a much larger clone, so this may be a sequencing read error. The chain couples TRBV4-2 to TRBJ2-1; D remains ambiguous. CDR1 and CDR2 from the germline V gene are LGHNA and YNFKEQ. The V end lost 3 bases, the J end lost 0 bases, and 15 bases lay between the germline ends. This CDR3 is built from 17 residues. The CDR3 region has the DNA TGTGCCAGCAGCCATTACCCACTGGCAAGCTCCTACAATGAGCAGTTCTTC. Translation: CASSHYPLASSYNEQFF.

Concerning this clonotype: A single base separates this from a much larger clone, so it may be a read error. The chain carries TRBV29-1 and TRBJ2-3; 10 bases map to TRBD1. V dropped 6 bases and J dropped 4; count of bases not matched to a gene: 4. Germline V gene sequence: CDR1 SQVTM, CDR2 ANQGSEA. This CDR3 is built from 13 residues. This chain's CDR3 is CSVGTGDSDTQYF. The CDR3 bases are TGCAGCGTCGGGACAGGGGACTCAGATACGCAGTATTTT.

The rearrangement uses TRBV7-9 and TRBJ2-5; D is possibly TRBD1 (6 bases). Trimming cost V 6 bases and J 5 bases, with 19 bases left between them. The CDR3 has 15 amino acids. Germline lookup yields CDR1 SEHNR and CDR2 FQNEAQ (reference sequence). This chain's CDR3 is CASSLQGSPWETQYF. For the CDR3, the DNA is TGTGCCAGCAGTCTACAGGGAAGCCCTTGGGAGACCCAGTACTTC.

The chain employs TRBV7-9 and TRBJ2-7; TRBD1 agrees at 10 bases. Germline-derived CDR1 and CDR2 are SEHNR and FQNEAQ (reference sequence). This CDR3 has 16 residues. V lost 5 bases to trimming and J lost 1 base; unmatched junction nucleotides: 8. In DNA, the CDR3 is TGTGCCAGCAGCGTACGGGACAGGGGCCCTTCCTACGAGCAGTACTTC. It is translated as CASSVRDRGPSYEQYF.

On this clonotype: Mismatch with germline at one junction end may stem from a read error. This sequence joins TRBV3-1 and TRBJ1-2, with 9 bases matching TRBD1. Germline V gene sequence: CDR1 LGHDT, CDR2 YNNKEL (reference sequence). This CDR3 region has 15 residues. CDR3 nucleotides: TGTGCCAGCAGCCAGGGGACAGGGATGAACTATGTCTACACCTTC. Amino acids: CASSQGTGMNYVYTF.

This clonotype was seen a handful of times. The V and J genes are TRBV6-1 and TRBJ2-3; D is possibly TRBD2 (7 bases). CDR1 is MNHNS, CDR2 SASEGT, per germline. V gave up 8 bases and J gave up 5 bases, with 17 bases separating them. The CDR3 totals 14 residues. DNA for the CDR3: TGTGCCAGCGTTAGGGGGGGCGTTGGAGATACGCAGTATTTT. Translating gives CASVRGGVGDTQYF.

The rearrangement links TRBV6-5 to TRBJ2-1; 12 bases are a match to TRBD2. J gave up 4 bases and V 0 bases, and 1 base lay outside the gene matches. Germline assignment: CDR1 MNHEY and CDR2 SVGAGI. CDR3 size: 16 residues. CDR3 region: CASSYSGLAGYNEQFF. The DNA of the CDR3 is TGTGCCAGCAGTTACTCCGGACTAGCGGGGTACAATGAGCAGTTCTTC.

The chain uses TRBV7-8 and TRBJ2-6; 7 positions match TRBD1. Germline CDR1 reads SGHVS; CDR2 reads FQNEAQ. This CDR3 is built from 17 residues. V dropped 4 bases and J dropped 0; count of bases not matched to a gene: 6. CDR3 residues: CASSYPRQGSGANVLTF. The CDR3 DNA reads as TGTGCCAGCAGCTACCCAAGACAGGGCTCTGGGGCCAACGTCCTGACTTTC.

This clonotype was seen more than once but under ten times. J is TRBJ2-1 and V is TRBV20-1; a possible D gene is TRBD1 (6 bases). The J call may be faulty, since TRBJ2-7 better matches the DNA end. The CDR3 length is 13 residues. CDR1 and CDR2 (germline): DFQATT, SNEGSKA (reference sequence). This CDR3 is CSATGTLDLEQYF. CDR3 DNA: TGCAGTGCTACCGGGACACTTGACCTCGAGCAGTACTTC.

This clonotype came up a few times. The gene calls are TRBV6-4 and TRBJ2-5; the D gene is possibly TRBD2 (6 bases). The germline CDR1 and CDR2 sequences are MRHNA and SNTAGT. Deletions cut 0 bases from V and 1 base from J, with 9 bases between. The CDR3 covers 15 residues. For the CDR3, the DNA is TGTGCCAGCAGTGACTCGGGGGGAGGCCAAGAGACCCAGTACTTC. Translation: CASSDSGGGQETQYF.

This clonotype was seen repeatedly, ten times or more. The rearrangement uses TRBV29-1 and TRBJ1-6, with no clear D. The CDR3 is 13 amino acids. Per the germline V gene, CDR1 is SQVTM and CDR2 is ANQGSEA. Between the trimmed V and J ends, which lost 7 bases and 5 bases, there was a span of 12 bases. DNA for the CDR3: TGCAGCGCGCGGACGGACCATAATTCACCCCTCCACTTT. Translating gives CSARTDHNSPLHF.

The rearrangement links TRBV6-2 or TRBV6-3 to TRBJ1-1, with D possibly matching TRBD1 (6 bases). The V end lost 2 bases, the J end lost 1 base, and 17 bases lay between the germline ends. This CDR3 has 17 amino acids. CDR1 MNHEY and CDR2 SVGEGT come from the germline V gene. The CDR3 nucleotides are TGTGCCAGCAGTTACCCACAGGGCCGACTGGGGAACACTGAAGCTTTCTTT. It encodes CASSYPQGRLGNTEAFF.

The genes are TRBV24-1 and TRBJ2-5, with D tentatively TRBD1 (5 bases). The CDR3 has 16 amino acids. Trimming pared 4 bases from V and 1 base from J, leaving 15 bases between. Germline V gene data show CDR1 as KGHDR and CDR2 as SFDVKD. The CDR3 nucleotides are TGTGCCACCAGTGACCGGATAGGGGATGCCCAAGAGACCCAGTACTTC. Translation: CATSDRIGDAQETQYF.

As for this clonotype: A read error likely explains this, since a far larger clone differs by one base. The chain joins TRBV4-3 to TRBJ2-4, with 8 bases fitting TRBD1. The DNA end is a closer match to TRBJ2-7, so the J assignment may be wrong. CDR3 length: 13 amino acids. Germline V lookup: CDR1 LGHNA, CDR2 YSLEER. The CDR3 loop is CAGSPDRDYEQYF. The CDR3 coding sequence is TGCGCCGGCAGCCCGGACAGGGACTACGAGCAGTACTTC.

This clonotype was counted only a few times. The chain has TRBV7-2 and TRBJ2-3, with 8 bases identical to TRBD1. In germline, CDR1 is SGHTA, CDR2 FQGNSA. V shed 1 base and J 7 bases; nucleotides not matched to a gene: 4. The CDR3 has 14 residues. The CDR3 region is CASSLGTGLNTQYF. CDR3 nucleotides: TGTGCCAGCAGCTTAGGGACAGGGCTGAATACGCAGTATTTT.

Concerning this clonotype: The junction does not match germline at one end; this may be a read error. Here the CDR3 DNA reads TGTGCCAGCAGCTTCGAGGGAGAAAACCTGTTTTTT. Its protein product is CASSFEGENLFF. V is TRBV7-9 and J is TRBJ1-4, with D uncertain. The CDR3 length is 12 residues. The V gene's germline CDR1 is SEHNR and CDR2 FQNEAQ (reference sequence).

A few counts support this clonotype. The CDR3 region is CASSPLYPGGIEQYF. In DNA, the CDR3 is TGCGCCAGCAGCCCCTTATATCCAGGGGGCATCGAGCAGTACTTC. This chain uses TRBV5-1 with TRBJ2-7; 8 nucleotides match TRBD1. The V segment lost 4 bases and the J segment 6 bases; nucleotides outside the gene matches: 12. CDR3 size: 15 residues. Germline values: CDR1 SGHRS, CDR2 YFSETQ.

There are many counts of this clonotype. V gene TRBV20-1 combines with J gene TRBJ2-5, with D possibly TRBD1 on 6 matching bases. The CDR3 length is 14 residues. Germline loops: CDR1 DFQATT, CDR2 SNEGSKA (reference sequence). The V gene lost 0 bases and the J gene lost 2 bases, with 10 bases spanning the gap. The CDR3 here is CSARDPRGQETQYF. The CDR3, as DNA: TGCAGTGCTAGAGATCCCAGGGGTCAAGAGACCCAGTACTTC.

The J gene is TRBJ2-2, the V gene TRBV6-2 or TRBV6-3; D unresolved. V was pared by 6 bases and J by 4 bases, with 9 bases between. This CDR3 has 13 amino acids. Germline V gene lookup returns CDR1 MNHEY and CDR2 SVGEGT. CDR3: CASSKTSTGELFF. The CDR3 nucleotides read TGTGCCAGCAGCAAAACTTCCACCGGGGAGCTGTTTTTT.

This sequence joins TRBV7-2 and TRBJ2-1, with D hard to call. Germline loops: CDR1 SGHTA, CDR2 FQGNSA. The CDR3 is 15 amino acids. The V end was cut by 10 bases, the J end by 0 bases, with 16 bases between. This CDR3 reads CATSKDEASYNEQFF. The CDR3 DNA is TGTGCCACCAGTAAAGACGAAGCCTCCTACAATGAGCAGTTCTTC.

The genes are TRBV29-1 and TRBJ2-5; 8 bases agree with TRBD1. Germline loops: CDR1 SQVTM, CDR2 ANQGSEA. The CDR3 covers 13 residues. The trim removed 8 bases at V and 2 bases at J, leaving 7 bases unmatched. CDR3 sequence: CSCTGGSQETQYF. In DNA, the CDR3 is TGCAGCTGTACAGGGGGAAGTCAAGAGACCCAGTACTTC.

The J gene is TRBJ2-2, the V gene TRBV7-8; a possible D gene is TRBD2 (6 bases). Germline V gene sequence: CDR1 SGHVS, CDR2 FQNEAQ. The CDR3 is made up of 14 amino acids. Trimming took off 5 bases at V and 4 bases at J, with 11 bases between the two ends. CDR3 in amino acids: CASSMDYVTGELFF. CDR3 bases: TGTGCCAGCAGCATGGACTACGTCACCGGGGAGCTGTTTTTT.

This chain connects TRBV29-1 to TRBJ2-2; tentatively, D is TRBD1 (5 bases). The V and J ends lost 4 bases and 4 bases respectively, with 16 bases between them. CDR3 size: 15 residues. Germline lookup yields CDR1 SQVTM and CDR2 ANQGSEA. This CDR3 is CSVAQGGVFTGELFF. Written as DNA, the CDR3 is TGCAGCGTTGCCCAGGGTGGCGTATTCACCGGGGAGCTGTTTTTT.

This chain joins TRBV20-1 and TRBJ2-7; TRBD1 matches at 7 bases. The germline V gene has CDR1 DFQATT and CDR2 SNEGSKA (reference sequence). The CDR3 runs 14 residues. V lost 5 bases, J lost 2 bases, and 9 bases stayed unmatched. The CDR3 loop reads CSAENPGQTYEQYF. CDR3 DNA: TGCAGTGCTGAGAACCCGGGACAGACCTACGAGCAGTACTTC.

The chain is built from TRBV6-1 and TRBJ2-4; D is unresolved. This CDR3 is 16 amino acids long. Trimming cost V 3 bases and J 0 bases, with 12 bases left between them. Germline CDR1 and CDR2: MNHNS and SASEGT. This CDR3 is CASSERPSIAKNIQYF. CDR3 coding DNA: TGTGCCAGCAGTGAGAGGCCCTCTATAGCCAAAAACATTCAGTACTTC.

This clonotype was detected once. CDR3 protein: CASESTGQGAIEQYF. In DNA form, the CDR3 reads TGTGCCAGCGAAAGTACGGGACAGGGGGCGATTGAGCAGTACTTC. The genes are TRBV3-1 and TRBJ2-5, with TRBD1 matching over 12 bases. Germline CDR1 reads LGHDT; CDR2 reads YNNKEL (reference sequence). With V trimmed by 8 bases and J by 11 bases, 15 bases remained unmatched. The CDR3 contains 15 residues.

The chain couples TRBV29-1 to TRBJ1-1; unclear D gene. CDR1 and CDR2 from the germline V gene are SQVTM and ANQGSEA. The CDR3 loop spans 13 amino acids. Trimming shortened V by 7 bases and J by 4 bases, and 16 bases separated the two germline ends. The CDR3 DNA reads TGCAGCGCGGCCCTACTGGAAGGCACTGAAGCTTTCTTT. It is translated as CSAALLEGTEAFF.

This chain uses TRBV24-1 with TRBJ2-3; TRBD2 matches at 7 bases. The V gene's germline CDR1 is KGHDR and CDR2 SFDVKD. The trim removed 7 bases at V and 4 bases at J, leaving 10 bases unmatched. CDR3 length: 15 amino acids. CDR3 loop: CATSPKGGLADTQYF. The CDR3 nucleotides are TGTGCCACCAGCCCCAAGGGAGGGTTGGCAGATACGCAGTATTTT.

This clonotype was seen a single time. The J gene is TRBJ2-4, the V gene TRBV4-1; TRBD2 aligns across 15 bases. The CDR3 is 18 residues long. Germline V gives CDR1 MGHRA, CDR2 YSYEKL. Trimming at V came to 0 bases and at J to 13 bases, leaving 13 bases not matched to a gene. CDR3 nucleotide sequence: TGCGCCAGCAGCCAAGAAGGCGGACTAGCGGGAGGGCCGCGAGAGCAGTACTTC. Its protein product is CASSQEGGLAGGPREQYF.